This TCR beta chain comes out of a study of T cells in localized non-small cell lung cancer. Comments on this clone: Its antigen is not identified.

Generated by immunoSEQ multiplex PCR, the TCRdb table keeps only in-frame clones and is missing some. The sample lists about 33,000 clones, roughly 78% occurring once. After removal of 5 bases from V and 5 bases from J, the junction contained 12 bases not matched to a gene. The length of the CDR3 is 17 residues. Germline V gives CDR1 SGHAT, CDR2 FQNNGV. Study findings and constraints: It remains possible that heterogeneity exists, since only one tumor region was sequenced. Uninvolved adjacent lung had the highest recorded T cell clonality, with tumor below it. Adjacent lung was found to contain a median approximately 52 of the top 100 tumor clones. Overall survival was longer when the density of T cells in the blood was higher.

The source material was peripheral blood, sampled before any cancer treatment. The source is a male donor older than 55 with stage III squamous cell lung carcinoma. The J gene is TRBJ2-5, the V gene TRBV11-2; 12 positions match TRBD2. DNA of the CDR3: TGTGCCAGCAGCATTCTTGGACTAGCGGGACGGGGTGAGACCCAGTACTTC. Its translation: CASSILGLAGRGETQYF.